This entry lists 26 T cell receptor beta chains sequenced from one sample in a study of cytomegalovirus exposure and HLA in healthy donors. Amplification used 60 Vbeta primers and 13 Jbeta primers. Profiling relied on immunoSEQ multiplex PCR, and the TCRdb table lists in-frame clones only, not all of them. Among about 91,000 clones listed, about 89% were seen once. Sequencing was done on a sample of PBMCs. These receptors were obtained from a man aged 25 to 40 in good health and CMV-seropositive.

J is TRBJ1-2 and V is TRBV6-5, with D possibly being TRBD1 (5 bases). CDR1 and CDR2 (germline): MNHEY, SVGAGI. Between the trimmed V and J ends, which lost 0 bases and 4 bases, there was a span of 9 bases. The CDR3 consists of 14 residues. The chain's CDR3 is CASSYSVTVYGYTF. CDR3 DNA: TGTGCCAGCAGTTACTCGGTGACAGTCTATGGCTACACCTTC.

The CDR3 is CAISDKLGGGYEQYF. CDR3 in DNA: TGTGCCATCAGTGACAAACTGGGAGGAGGCTACGAGCAGTACTTC. The rearrangement links TRBV10-3 to TRBJ2-7; D is perhaps TRBD2 (6 bases). Trimming pared 3 bases from V and 3 bases from J, leaving 15 bases between. Per the germline V gene, CDR1 is ENHRY and CDR2 is SYGVKD. This CDR3 spans 15 amino acids.

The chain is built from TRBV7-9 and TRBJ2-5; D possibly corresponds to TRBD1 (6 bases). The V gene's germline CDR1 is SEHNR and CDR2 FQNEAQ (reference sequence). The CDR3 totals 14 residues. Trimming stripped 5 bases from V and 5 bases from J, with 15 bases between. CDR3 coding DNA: TGTGCCAGCAGCGCGGACAGTAACTGGGAGACCCAGTACTTC. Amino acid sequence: CASSADSNWETQYF.

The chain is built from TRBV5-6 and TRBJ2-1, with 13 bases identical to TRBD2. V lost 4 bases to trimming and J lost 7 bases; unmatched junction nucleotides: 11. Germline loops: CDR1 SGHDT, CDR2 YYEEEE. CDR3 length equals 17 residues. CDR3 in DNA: TGTGCCAGCAGCGATTCAGGAGGGACTAGCGGGAATAATGAGCAGTTCTTC. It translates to CASSDSGGTSGNNEQFF. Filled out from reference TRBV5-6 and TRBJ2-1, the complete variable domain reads DAGVTQSPTHLIKTRGQQVTLRCSPKSGHDTVSWYQQALGQGPQFIFQYYEEEERQRGNFPDRFSGHQFPNYSSELNVNALLLGDSALYLCASSDSGGTSGNNEQFFGPGTRLTVL.

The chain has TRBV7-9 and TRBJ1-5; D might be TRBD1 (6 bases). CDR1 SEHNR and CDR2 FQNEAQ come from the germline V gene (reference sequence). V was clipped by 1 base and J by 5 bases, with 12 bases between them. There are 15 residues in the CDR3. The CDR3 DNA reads TGTGCCAGCAGCTTAGGGACAGCCAACGATCAGCCCCAGCATTTT. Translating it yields CASSLGTANDQPQHF.

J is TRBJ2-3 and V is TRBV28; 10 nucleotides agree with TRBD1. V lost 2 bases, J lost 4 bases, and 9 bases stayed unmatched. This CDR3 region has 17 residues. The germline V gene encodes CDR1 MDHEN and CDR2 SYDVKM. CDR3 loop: CASSLLGQGIRSDTQYF. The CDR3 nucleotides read TGTGCCAGCAGTTTACTGGGACAGGGGATTCGCTCAGATACGCAGTATTTT. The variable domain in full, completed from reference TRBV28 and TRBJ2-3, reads DVKVTQSSRYLVKRTGEKVFLECVQDMDHENMFWYRQDPGLGLRLIYFSYDVKMKEKGDIPEGYSVSREKKERFSLILESASTNQTSMYLCASSLLGQGIRSDTQYFGPGTRLTVL.

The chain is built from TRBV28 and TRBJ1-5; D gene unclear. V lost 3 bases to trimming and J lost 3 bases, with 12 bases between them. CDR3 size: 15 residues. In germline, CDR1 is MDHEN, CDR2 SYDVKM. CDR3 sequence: CASSFPGGHNQPQHF. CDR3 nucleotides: TGTGCCAGCAGTTTCCCCGGAGGGCACAATCAGCCCCAGCATTTT.

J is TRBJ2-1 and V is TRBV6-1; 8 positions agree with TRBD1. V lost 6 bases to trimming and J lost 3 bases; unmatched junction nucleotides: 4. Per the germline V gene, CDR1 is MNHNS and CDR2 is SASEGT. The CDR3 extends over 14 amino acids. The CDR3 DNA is TGTGCCAGCAGGGAGGGGACAGGCTACAATGAGCAGTTCTTC. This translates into CASREGTGYNEQFF.

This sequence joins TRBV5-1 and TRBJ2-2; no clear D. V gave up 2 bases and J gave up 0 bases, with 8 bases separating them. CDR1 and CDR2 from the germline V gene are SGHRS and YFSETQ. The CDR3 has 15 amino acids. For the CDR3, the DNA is TGCGCCAGCAGCTTTTCTACTGCGAACACCGGGGAGCTGTTTTTT. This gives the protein CASSFSTANTGELFF.

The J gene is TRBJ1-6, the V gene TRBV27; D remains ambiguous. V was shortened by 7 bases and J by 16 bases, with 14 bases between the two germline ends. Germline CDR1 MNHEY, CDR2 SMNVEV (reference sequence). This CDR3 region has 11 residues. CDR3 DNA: TGTGCCAGCACCCTTCAACGGGGACTCCACTTT. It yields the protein CASTLQRGLHF.

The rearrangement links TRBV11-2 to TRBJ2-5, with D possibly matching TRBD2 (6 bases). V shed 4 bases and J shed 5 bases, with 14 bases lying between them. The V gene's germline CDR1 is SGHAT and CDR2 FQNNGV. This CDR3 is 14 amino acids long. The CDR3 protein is CASSYGGSRETQYF. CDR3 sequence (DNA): TGTGCCAGCAGCTACGGGGGATCGAGGGAGACCCAGTACTTC.

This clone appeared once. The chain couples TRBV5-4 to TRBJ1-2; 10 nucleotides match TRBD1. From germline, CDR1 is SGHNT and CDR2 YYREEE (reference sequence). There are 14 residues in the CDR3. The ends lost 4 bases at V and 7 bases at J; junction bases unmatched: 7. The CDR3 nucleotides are TGTGCCAGCAGCGGCGGACAGGGGGTCGTTGGCTACACCTTC. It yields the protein CASSGGQGVVGYTF. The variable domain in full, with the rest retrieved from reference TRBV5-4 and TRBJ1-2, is ETGVTQSPTHLIKTRGQQVTLRCSSQSGHNTVSWYQQALGQGPQFIFQYYREEENGRGNFPPRFSGLQFPNYSSELNVNALELDDSALYLCASSGGQGVVGYTFGSGTRLTVV.

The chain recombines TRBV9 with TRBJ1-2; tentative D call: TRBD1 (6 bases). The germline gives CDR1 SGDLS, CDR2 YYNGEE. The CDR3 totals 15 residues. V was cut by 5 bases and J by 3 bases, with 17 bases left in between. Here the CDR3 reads CASSRQQGSDYGYTF. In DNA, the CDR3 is TGTGCCAGCAGTCGACAACAGGGATCAGACTATGGCTACACCTTC.

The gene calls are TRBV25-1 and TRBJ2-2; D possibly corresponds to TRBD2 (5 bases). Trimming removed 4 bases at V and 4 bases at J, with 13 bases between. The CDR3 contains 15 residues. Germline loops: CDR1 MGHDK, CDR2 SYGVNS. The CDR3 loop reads CASSGGFAGTGELFF. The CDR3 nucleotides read TGTGCCAGCAGTGGTGGGTTCGCGGGCACCGGGGAGCTGTTTTTT.

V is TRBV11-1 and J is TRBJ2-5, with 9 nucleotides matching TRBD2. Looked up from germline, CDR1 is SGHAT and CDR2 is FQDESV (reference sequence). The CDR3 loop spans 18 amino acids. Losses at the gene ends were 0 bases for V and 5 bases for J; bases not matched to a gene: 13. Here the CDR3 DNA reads TGTGCCAGCAGCTTAGCTGGGGGGATTAGCGGGAGTAGTGAGACCCAGTACTTC. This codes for CASSLAGGISGSSETQYF.

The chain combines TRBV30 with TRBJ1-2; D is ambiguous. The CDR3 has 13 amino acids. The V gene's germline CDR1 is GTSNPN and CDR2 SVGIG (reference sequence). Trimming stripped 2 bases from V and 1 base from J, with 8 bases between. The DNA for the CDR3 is TGTGCCTGGAGTATATTACTTAACTATGGCTACACCTTC. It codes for CAWSILLNYGYTF.

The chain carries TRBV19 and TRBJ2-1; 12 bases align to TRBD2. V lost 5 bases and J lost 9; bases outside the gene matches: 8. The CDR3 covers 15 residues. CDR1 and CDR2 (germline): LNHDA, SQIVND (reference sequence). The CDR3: CASSPRLAGVVEQFF. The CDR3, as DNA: TGTGCCAGTAGTCCAAGACTAGCGGGAGTAGTTGAGCAGTTCTTC.

The CDR3: CASSQDSGASDTQYF. As DNA, the CDR3 is TGCGCCAGCAGCCAAGATTCAGGGGCCTCAGATACGCAGTATTTT. This sequence joins TRBV4-1 and TRBJ2-3; possibly TRBD1 for D (6 bases). Germline-derived CDR1 and CDR2 are MGHRA and YSYEKL. V was shortened by 0 bases and J by 4 bases, with 11 bases between the two germline ends. This CDR3 comprises 15 residues.

CDR3 in DNA: TGCGCCAGCAGCTCCATTCCGGGTTTTTCTAACTATGGCTACACCTTC. Translation gives CASSSIPGFSNYGYTF. The rearrangement links TRBV5-1 to TRBJ1-2; D uncertain. Germline CDR1 reads SGHRS; CDR2 reads YFSETQ. V was trimmed by 3 bases and J by 0 bases, leaving 15 bases between them. This CDR3 spans 16 amino acids. The entire variable domain, with the rest obtained from reference TRBV5-1 and TRBJ1-2, is as follows: KAGVTQTPRYLIKTRGQQVTLSCSPISGHRSVSWYQQTPGQGLQFLFEYFSETQRNKGNFPGRFSGRQFSNSRSEMNVSTLELGDSALYLCASSSIPGFSNYGYTFGSGTRLTVV.

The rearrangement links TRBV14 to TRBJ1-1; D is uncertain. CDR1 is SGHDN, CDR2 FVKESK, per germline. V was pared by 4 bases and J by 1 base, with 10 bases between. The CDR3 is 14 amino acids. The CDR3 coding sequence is TGTGCCAGCAGCCTATTAGGCGGGAACACTGAAGCTTTCTTT. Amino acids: CASSLLGGNTEAFF.

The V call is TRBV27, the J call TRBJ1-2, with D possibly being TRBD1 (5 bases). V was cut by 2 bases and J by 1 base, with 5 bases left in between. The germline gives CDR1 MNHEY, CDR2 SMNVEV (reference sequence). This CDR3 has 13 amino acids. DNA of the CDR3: TGTGCCAGCAGTTTACAGGGTAACTATGGCTACACCTTC. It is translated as CASSLQGNYGYTF.

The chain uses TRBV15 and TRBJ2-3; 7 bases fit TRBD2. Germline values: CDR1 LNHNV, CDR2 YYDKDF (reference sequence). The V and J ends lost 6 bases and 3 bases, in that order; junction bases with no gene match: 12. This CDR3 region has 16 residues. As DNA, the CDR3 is TGTGCCACCAGACCGGGCGGGGACGGGAGGACAGATACGCAGTATTTT. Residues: CATRPGGDGRTDTQYF.

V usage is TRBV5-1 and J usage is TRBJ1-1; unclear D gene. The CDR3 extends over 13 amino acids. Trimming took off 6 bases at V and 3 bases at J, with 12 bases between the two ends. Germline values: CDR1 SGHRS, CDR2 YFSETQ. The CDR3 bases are TGCGCCAGCACCCCGGGAGGGTACACTGAAGCTTTCTTT. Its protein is CASTPGGYTEAFF.

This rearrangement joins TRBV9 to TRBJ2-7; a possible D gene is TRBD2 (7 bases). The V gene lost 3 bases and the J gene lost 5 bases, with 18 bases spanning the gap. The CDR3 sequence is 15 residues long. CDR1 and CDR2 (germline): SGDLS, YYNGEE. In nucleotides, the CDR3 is TGTGCCAGCAGCGGGGGGGGACAAGACTACCACGAGCAGTACTTC. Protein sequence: CASSGGGQDYHEQYF.

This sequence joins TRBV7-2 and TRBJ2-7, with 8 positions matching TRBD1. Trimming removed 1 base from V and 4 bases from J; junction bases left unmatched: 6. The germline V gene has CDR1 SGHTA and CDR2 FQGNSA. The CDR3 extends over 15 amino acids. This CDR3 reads CASSLGAGGLYEQYF. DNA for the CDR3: TGTGCCAGCAGCTTAGGGGCAGGGGGCTTGTACGAGCAGTACTTC.

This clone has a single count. The CDR3 loop is CASSRLPGQRFTDTQYF. DNA for the CDR3: TGTGCCAGCAGCCGACTCCCGGGACAGAGATTCACAGATACGCAGTATTTT. This chain uses TRBV7-8 with TRBJ2-3, with TRBD1 matching over 7 bases. The V gene's germline CDR1 is SGHVS and CDR2 FQNEAQ. V dropped 5 bases and J dropped 2; count of bases not matched to a gene: 13. The CDR3 extends over 17 amino acids.